A single sample is the source of the 15 T cell receptor beta chains below, sequenced in a study of blood T cell repertoires in COVID-19. Sequenced by immunoSEQ multiplex PCR; TCRdb stores in-frame clones only, minus some. This table holds fewer than 250,000 clones, roughly 80% found once. Material for sequencing was peripheral blood. Source of these receptors: a woman aged 55-75 years with active or convalescent COVID-19.

This clone was detected a few times. The CDR3 DNA is TGTGCCAGCAGAAGGGGGACGGACTACGAGCAGTACGTC. This codes for CASRRGTDYEQYV. The chain is built from TRBV25-1 and TRBJ2-7, with D perhaps TRBD1 (6 bases). CDR1 and CDR2 from the germline V gene are MGHDK and SYGVNS. V was trimmed by 6 bases and J by 3 bases, leaving 12 bases between them. CDR3 size: 13 residues.

This sequence joins TRBV28 and TRBJ2-7, with D unresolved. The CDR3 is 17 residues long. The V gene lost 11 bases and the J gene lost 5 bases, with 31 bases spanning the gap. Germline V gives CDR1 MDHEN, CDR2 SYDVKM. CDR3 nucleotides: TGTGCCTCCCCTTTCGTGATCCGAGAACGGTTGAGCCACGAGCAGTACGTC. Its protein product is CASPFVIRERLSHEQYV.

The DNA for the CDR3 is TGTGCCAGCAGTGAATCGGGGGGGGTGTACGAGCAGTACGTC. It encodes CASSESGGVYEQYV. The chain joins TRBV6-1 to TRBJ2-7; TRBD2 aligns across 8 bases. V gave up 2 bases and J gave up 4 bases; unmatched junction bases: 4. The CDR3 extends over 14 amino acids. CDR1 and CDR2 (germline): MNHNS, SASEGT.

The chain combines TRBV6-5 with TRBJ1-4; D unclear. Germline V lookup: CDR1 MNHEY, CDR2 SVGAGI. V lost 2 bases and J lost 1, with 8 bases in between. The CDR3 totals 15 residues. Here the CDR3 reads CASSYGRVTNEKLFF. In DNA form, the CDR3 reads TGTGCCAGCAGTTACGGGAGGGTAACTAATGAAAAACTGTTTTTT.

The rearrangement uses TRBV28 and TRBJ2-1; maybe TRBD2 (5 bases). CDR3 length: 15 residues. V lost 5 bases to trimming and J lost 3 bases, with 14 bases between them. Germline V CDR1 and CDR2: MDHEN, SYDVKM. The CDR3 reads CASSPTGKLYNEQFF. CDR3 sequence (DNA): TGTGCCAGCAGTCCAACCGGGAAGCTCTACAATGAGCAGTTCTTC.

This clone was observed a single time. The V and J genes are TRBV6-5 and TRBJ1-2; D is unresolved. V lost 2 bases and J lost 2, with 9 bases in between. The CDR3 extends over 14 amino acids. Germline-derived CDR1 and CDR2 are MNHEY and SVGAGI. This CDR3 reads CASSYDRRNYGYTF. The CDR3 bases are TGTGCCAGCAGTTACGACCGGCGGAACTATGGCTACACCTTC.

In this sample, this clone turned up a few times. V usage is TRBV2 and J usage is TRBJ1-1; D is possibly TRBD1 (5 bases). Per germline, CDR1 SNHLY and CDR2 FYNNEI. CDR3 size: 16 residues. The V gene lost 3 bases and the J gene lost 3 bases, with 17 bases spanning the gap. The CDR3 nucleotides are TGTGCCAGCAGTGAGACCCGGGGACTTAGTCACACTGAAGCTTTCTTT. This encodes CASSETRGLSHTEAFF.

CDR3 coding DNA: TGTGCCAGCAGTGACCGGGACAGGGGCTCCTACGAGCAGTACTTC. This translates into CASSDRDRGSYEQYF. The chain has TRBV6-1 and TRBJ2-7; 10 nucleotides line up with TRBD1. The germline gives CDR1 MNHNS, CDR2 SASEGT. CDR3 length equals 15 residues. Losses at the gene ends were 3 bases for V and 0 bases for J; bases not matched to a gene: 2.

The chain recombines TRBV19 with TRBJ1-1; perhaps TRBD1 as D (5 bases). Germline-derived CDR1 and CDR2 are LNHDA and SQIVND (reference sequence). The CDR3 totals 14 residues. The germline V and J ends were trimmed by 3 bases and 8 bases, with 16 bases remaining between them. CDR3 sequence: CASSITVPSGEAFF. As DNA, the CDR3 is TGTGCCAGTAGTATTACGGTACCCTCAGGGGAAGCTTTCTTT. The complete variable domain, with remaining parts taken from reference TRBV19 and TRBJ1-1, reads DGGITQSPKYLFRKEGQNVTLSCEQNLNHDAMYWYRQDPGQGLRLIYYSQIVNDFQKGDIAEGYSVSREKKESFPLTVTSAQKNPTAFYLCASSITVPSGEAFFGQGTRLTVV.

The sample holds one count of this clone. The chain uses TRBV6-5 and TRBJ1-5; D remains unclear. Trimming shortened V by 6 bases and J by 5 bases, and 8 bases separated the two germline ends. The CDR3 is made up of 12 amino acids. Germline V lookup: CDR1 MNHEY, CDR2 SVGAGI. CDR3 region: CASSNRYQPQHF. The CDR3 nucleotides are TGTGCCAGCAGCAACAGATATCAGCCCCAGCATTTT.

The chain links TRBV11-2 to TRBJ1-1, with no clear D. Germline V gives CDR1 SGHAT, CDR2 FQNNGV. The CDR3 has 14 residues. V was trimmed by 5 bases and J by 7 bases, leaving 17 bases between them. The CDR3 loop reads CASSPLAQLGEAFF. The DNA of the CDR3 is TGTGCCAGCAGCCCCCTGGCACAGTTAGGTGAAGCTTTCTTT.

The chain recombines TRBV11-2 with TRBJ1-1, with 9 positions matching TRBD1. Germline V gene data show CDR1 as SGHAT and CDR2 as FQNNGV. CDR3 size: 13 residues. V shed 4 bases, J shed 12 bases, and the junction held 9 bases outside the gene matches. CDR3 sequence reads: CASSSQTGGESFF. In DNA form, the CDR3 reads TGTGCCAGCAGCTCCCAGACAGGGGGAGAATCTTTCTTT.

The chain uses TRBV7-6 and TRBJ2-5; D perhaps matches TRBD1 (6 bases). Germline-derived CDR1 and CDR2 are SGHVS and FNYEAQ. V was clipped by 1 base and J by 3 bases, with 12 bases between them. This CDR3 comprises 15 residues. CDR3 nucleotide sequence: TGTGCCAGCAGCTTAGAACAGGGTTCGGAAGAGACCCAGTACTTC. Its translation is CASSLEQGSEETQYF.

This clone was counted between two and nine times. V usage is TRBV2 and J usage is TRBJ1-5; 7 positions agree with TRBD1. Trimming removed 6 bases from V and 5 bases from J; junction bases left unmatched: 4. Germline assignment: CDR1 SNHLY and CDR2 FYNNEI. The CDR3 has 13 residues. The DNA of the CDR3 is TGTGCCAGCAGGGCAACAGGGGATCAGCCCCAGCATTTT. Residues: CASRATGDQPQHF.

This chain joins TRBV5-6 and TRBJ1-1; D is possibly TRBD1 (5 bases). Germline CDR1 reads SGHDT; CDR2 reads YYEEEE. The V end was cut by 0 bases, the J end by 3 bases, with 9 bases between. The CDR3 covers 14 residues. This chain's CDR3 is CASSLGQGYTEAFF. The CDR3 nucleotides are TGTGCCAGCAGCTTGGGCCAGGGATACACTGAAGCTTTCTTT.